These T cell receptor beta chains were read from a single sample in a study of shared clonotypes between healthy human individuals. Measured with immunoSEQ multiplex PCR; TCRdb has only the in-frame clones, and not every one. The table includes 300,000 to 400,000 clones, 74% detected once. The material sequenced was memory CD4+ T cells sorted from blood. The receptors originated from a young man in good health. Both conserved end residues are part of each CDR3. Fields, in order: clone size, V gene, D gene, J gene, CDR3 DNA, CDR3 protein. A D gene is named only where the DNA matches it firmly. Not all rows give a size; the values are once, few, many and, for expanded clones, a class.

>-|TRBV29-1|-|TRBJ1-2
TGCAGCGTTGAAGCACGGTATGGCTACACCTTC
CSVEARYGYTF
>-|TRBV7-9|-|TRBJ2-6
TGTGCCAGTATTTGGACTGCTGGGGCCAACGTCCTGACTTTC
CASIWTAGANVLTF
>-|TRBV13|-|TRBJ2-3
TGTGCCAGCAGCGCCACCGGGGTAGCAACAGATACGCAGTATTTT
CASSATGVATDTQYF
>-|TRBV4-3|TRBD2|TRBJ2-3
TGCGCCAGCAGCCACACCGGGACTAGCGTTTCCTATACGCAGTATTTT
CASSHTGTSVSYTQYF
>-|TRBV2|-|TRBJ1-1
TGTGCCAGCAGTGAAGCAAGGGGTATGAACACTGAAGCTTTCTTT
CASSEARGMNTEAFF
>-|TRBV29-1|-|TRBJ1-3
TGCAGCGTGACGGGGGACTCTGGAAACACCATATATTTT
CSVTGDSGNTIYF
>few|TRBV7-9|TRBD2|TRBJ2-3
TGTGCCAGCAGCTTAGCTAGCGGGATGGGGGATACGCAGTATTTT
CASSLASGMGDTQYF
>-|TRBV28|-|TRBJ1-5
TGTGCCAGCAGCGGAACGGTAAGCAATCAGCCCCAGCATTTT
CASSGTVSNQPQHF
>-|TRBV2|TRBD1|TRBJ1-2
TGTGCCAGCAGTGAGGGACAGGGACCAAACTATGGCTACACCTTC
CASSEGQGPNYGYTF
>-|TRBV4-1|-|TRBJ1-1
TGCGCCAGCAGCCAAGAAACGTTGAACACTGAAGCTTTCTTT
CASSQETLNTEAFF
>few|TRBV19|TRBD1|TRBJ1-4
TGTGCCAGTAGTATAGGAACAGGGGCGCGTGAAAAACTGTTTTTT
CASSIGTGAREKLFF
>-|TRBV5-1|-|TRBJ2-1
TGCGCCAGCAGCTCCGACAGGTTTTACAATGAGCAGTTCTTC
CASSSDRFYNEQFF
>few|TRBV5-6|TRBD2|TRBJ2-3
TGTGCCAGCAGTTCCGGACTAGCGTTAGATACGCAGTATTTT
CASSSGLALDTQYF
>few|TRBV5-1|-|TRBJ2-3
TGCGCCAGCTCCCTTGGGCGGGACAGCCATTCCCAAGATACGCAGTATTTT
CASSLGRDSHSQDTQYF
>once|TRBV10-3|-|TRBJ2-1
TGTGCCATCAGTGGAGGCCCCCTCGTTGATGAGCAGTTCTTC
CAISGGPLVDEQFF
>-|TRBV29-1|-|TRBJ1-5
TGCAGCGTTCTGGGGGGACCTAATCAGCCCCAGCATTTT
CSVLGGPNQPQHF
>-|TRBV30|-|TRBJ1-3
TGTGCCTGGACTAAAAGGCCGGGAAACACCATATATTTT
CAWTKRPGNTIYF
>once|TRBV19|-|TRBJ2-7
TGTGCCAGTAGTACCCTCAGGGGCCCCTACGAGCAGTACTTC
CASSTLRGPYEQYF
>-|TRBV4-3|TRBD1|TRBJ2-2
TGCGCCAGCAGCGTTTCACCGGGACAGGGGGCCGGGGAGCTGTTTTTT
CASSVSPGQGAGELFF
>few|TRBV19|TRBD2|TRBJ2-1
TGTGCCAGTAGTATGTTGGCTAGCGGAACCAATGAGCAGTTCTTC
CASSMLASGTNEQFF
>-|TRBV11-3|-|TRBJ2-2
TGTGCCAGCAGCTCCCACGGGGAGCTGTTTTTT
CASSSHGELFF
>once|TRBV11-2|TRBD2|TRBJ2-1
TGTGCCAGCAGCTCCCGACTAGCTCTCTACAATGAGCAGTTCTTC
CASSSRLALYNEQFF
>-|TRBV7-8|TRBD2|TRBJ2-7
TGTGCCAGCAGCTTAACTGCGGGAGGAGGGGGAGAGCAGTACTTC
CASSLTAGGGGEQYF
>-|TRBV9|-|TRBJ2-3
TGTGCCAGCAGCCCCCCACTAGCCCGGAGGACAGATACGCAGTATTTT
CASSPPLARRTDTQYF
>-|TRBV7-9|-|TRBJ2-1
TGTGCCAGCAGCTTAATGGGTGGTTACAATGAGCAGTTCTTC
CASSLMGGYNEQFF
>-|TRBV27|-|TRBJ2-2
TGTGCCAGCAGTTTCTGGGGGAACACCGGGGAGCTGTTTTTT
CASSFWGNTGELFF
>-|TRBV5-1|TRBD1|TRBJ2-7
TGCGCCAGCAGCTTGTTACAGGGGGGATCCTACGAGCAGTACTTC
CASSLLQGGSYEQYF
>-|TRBV6-6|-|TRBJ2-5
TGTGCCAGCAGCCCACCGGGACGGATGCAAGAGACCCAGTACTTC
CASSPPGRMQETQYF
>-|TRBV29-1|TRBD1|TRBJ2-5
TGCAGCGTTGCAGGGGGCCTTGGGGAGACCCAGTACTTC
CSVAGGLGETQYF
>-|TRBV2|-|TRBJ1-3
TGTGCCAGCAGTGTTCCCGCAGGGCGCCCGAACACCATATATTTT
CASSVPAGRPNTIYF
>-|TRBV28|-|TRBJ2-5
TGTGCCAGCAGCACCGGGGACCTCCAAACGGAGACCCAGTACTTC
CASSTGDLQTETQYF
>-|TRBV7-9|-|TRBJ2-3
TGTGCCAGCAGCTCCTTTACAGATACGCAGTATTTT
CASSSFTDTQYF
>-|TRBV7-2|-|TRBJ1-1
TGTGCCAGCAGCGGTTCGGCAAACACTGAAGCTTTCTTT
CASSGSANTEAFF
>many|TRBV2|TRBD1|TRBJ2-7
TGTGCCAGTTTAAACAGGGGGCAGATGGGCGAGCAGTACTTC
CASLNRGQMGEQYF
>-|TRBV10-2|-|TRBJ2-7
TGCGCCAGCAGTGAGCCCCAACGAGGGGATGCCTACGAGCAGTACTTC
CASSEPQRGDAYEQYF
>-|TRBV1|-|TRBJ1-5
TGCACCAGCACCCCGGGACAGATACTTAGGCAGCCCCAGCATTTT
CTSTPGQILRQPQHF
>-|TRBV6-1|-|TRBJ1-4
TGTGCCAGCCTTTCGTCCATAGTGGGTGAAAAACTGTTTTTT
CASLSSIVGEKLFF
>-|TRBV11-2|-|TRBJ2-3
TGTGCCAGCAGCCCAAAGACAGGCAGGTCTAGCACAGATACGCAGTATTTT
CASSPKTGRSSTDTQYF
>-|TRBV10-2|TRBD1|TRBJ2-2
TGCGCCAGCCGGCAGGGGGCGAACACCGGGGAGCTGTTTTTT
CASRQGANTGELFF
>-|TRBV27|TRBD1|TRBJ1-1
TGTGCCAGCAGTTCGTACAGGGGGCCGAACACTGAAGCTTTCTTT
CASSSYRGPNTEAFF
>-|TRBV9|-|TRBJ2-5
TGTGCCAGCAGCGTGGATCAGGGGAAAGAGACCCAGTACTTC
CASSVDQGKETQYF
>-|TRBV10-2|TRBD1|TRBJ1-5
TGCGCCAGCAGCCCAGACAGGGGAGGGGATCAGCCCCAGCATTTT
CASSPDRGGDQPQHF
>few|TRBV14|-|TRBJ1-2
TGTGCCAGCAGCCACGGCGGGTTAGTAAACTATGGCTACACCTTC
CASSHGGLVNYGYTF
>-|TRBV15|TRBD2|TRBJ2-2
TGTGCCACCAGCAGTCCACTAGCGGGAGACACCGGGGAGCTGTTTTTT
CATSSPLAGDTGELFF
>-|TRBV4-1|-|TRBJ2-7
TGCGCCAGCAGCCAAGAGGGGTTCGACGAGCAGTACTTC
CASSQEGFDEQYF
>-|TRBV12-5|TRBD1|TRBJ2-1
TGTGCTAGTGGTTTGGCCGTTGACAGGGTGGGCTACAATGAGCAGTTCTTC
CASGLAVDRVGYNEQFF
>-|TRBV27|-|TRBJ2-1
TGTGCCAGCAGAACCCCATGGCGAAATGAGCAGTTCTTC
CASRTPWRNEQFF
>-|TRBV6-4|-|TRBJ1-1
TGTGCCAGCAGTGATCCTGACCATCTTGGGGGTAACACTGAAGCTTTCTTT
CASSDPDHLGGNTEAFF
>-|TRBV28|-|TRBJ2-5
TGTGCCAGCAGTGCGACGCCGGGACCCCTGCAAGAGACCCAGTACTTC
CASSATPGPLQETQYF
>-|TRBV5-1|-|TRBJ2-2
TGCGCCAGCAGCTTTTTTAGCACCGGGGAGCTGTTTTTT
CASSFFSTGELFF
>-|TRBV9|TRBD2|TRBJ2-5
TGTGCCAGCAGCGTAGGGCTAGCGGGAGGAGAGACCCAGTACTTC
CASSVGLAGGETQYF